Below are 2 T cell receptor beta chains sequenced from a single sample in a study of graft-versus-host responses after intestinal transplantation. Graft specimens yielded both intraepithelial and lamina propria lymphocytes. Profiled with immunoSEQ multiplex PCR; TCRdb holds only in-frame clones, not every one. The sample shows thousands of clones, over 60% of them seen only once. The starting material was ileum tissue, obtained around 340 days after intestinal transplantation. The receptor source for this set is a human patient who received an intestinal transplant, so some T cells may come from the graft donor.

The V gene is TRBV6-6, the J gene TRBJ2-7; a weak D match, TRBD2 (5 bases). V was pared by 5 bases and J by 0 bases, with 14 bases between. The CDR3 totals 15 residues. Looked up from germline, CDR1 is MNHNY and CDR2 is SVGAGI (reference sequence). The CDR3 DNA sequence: TGTGCCAGCAGTCCTATAGCGAGAATCTCCTACGAGCAGTACTTC. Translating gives CASSPIARISYEQYF.

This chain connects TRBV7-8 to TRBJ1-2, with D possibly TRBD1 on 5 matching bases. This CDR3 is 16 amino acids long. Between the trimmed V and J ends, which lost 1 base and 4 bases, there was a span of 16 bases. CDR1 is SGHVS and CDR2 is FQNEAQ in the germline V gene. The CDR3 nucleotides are TGTGCCAGCAGCTTAGATTTGACAGACCCTCCCTATGGCTACACCTTC. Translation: CASSLDLTDPPYGYTF.